Sequencing of this T cell receptor (beta chain) was carried out in a study of blood T cells in healthy people across ages. V trimming: 5 bases; J trimming: 7 bases; junction bases outside the gene matches: 9. This CDR3 is 13 amino acids long. Germline V CDR1 and CDR2: DFQATT, SNEGSKA (reference sequence). Then a second PCR, running roughly 6 to 11 cycles, was carried out with a sample-barcoded 5' primer and a J-beta primer mix. Every individual sample yielded 3 million or more paired-end reads (each containing CDR3). A single record per CDR3 protein comes from TCRdb applying MiXCR to the 5' RACE reads. The data show about 800,000 distinct CDR3 sequences, with 55% to 70% seen just once and roughly 22% held by the top ten.

The gene calls are TRBV20-1 and TRBJ2-3, with 7 bases fitting TRBD1. This TCR was recovered from a young man in good health. Sequencing input: blood. The CDR3 DNA reads as TGCAGTGCTGAAGGGACAGTCTCAAATACGCAGTATTTT. This translates into CSAEGTVSNTQYF.